This TCR beta chain was retrieved from a study of T cell responses to AZD1222 COVID-19 vaccine. Comment on this clone: Its antigen is undetermined.

Measured with immunoSEQ multiplex PCR; TCRdb has only the in-frame clones, and not every one. The sample yields about 120,000 clones, 80% to 85% seen once. The CDR3 is 13 amino acids. V was shortened by 10 bases and J by 7 bases, with 16 bases between the two germline ends. In germline, CDR1 is LNHDA, CDR2 SQIVND (reference sequence). Study observations and caveats: The sample set comprised mostly white British donors with more females, and clonal diversity was possibly underestimated.

The gene calls are TRBV19 and TRBJ2-2, with a tentative D call TRBD1 (6 bases). This TCR was sampled from an adult in good health. Specimen: peripheral blood, collected on day 0 of AZD1222 vaccination. The CDR3 is CATLTGLGGELFF. CDR3 coding DNA: TGTGCCACCCTAACAGGGCTTGGCGGGGAGCTGTTTTTT.